This T cell receptor beta chain was sequenced during a study of CD8 T cells in Susac syndrome. An input of about 0.45 to 1 ug of RNA was subjected to reverse transcription using random hexamers. One entry per CDR3 protein results from TCRdb running MiXCR on the immunoSEQ multiplex PCR reads. The table records 150,000 to 250,000 distinct CDR3 sequences, roughly 96% of them present only once. From blood CD8+ and CD4+ T cells, the TCR beta chain was sequenced. Sequences were obtained from CD4+ T cells from PBMCs. This sequence originates from a human donor with multiple sclerosis.

CDR3 coding DNA: TGTGCCAGCAGCGGCCCGGGACAGGGACGCACTGAAGCTTTCTTT. As protein: CASSGPGQGRTEAFF. The chain combines TRBV11-1 with TRBJ1-1; 9 bases map to TRBD1. Germline CDR1 is SGHAT and CDR2 is FQDESV (reference sequence). This CDR3 is built from 15 residues. Trimming took 5 bases from V and 4 from J; bases not matched to a gene: 8.